Following are 21 T cell receptor beta chains from one sample sequenced in a study of CD8+ T cells in alopecia areata. The treatment denotes: oral pan-JAK inhibitor, 5-10 mg twice daily. TCR sequencing used cDNA made by reverse transcription of extracted RNA. Generated by immunoSEQ multiplex PCR, the TCRdb table keeps only in-frame clones and is missing some. The table lists 150,000 to 200,000 clones, roughly three fifths of them singletons. The sequenced sample was CD4+ T cells sorted from blood, obtained between weeks 49 and 50, from a patient treated with tofacitinib. These receptors were taken from a human donor with alopecia areata.

This chain joins TRBV2 and TRBJ1-2; D not resolved. Trimming left V 1 base short and J 8 bases short, with 8 bases between. The CDR3 covers 12 residues. CDR1 is SNHLY, CDR2 FYNNEI, per germline. CDR3: CASSEGGFGYTF. CDR3 DNA: TGTGCCAGCAGTGAAGGGGGATTCGGCTACACCTTC.

This clone was counted between two and nine times. This sequence joins TRBV2 and TRBJ1-2; D gene ambiguous. Trimming removed 4 bases from V and 4 bases from J, with 7 bases in between. The CDR3 totals 12 residues. CDR1 and CDR2 (germline): SNHLY, FYNNEI. The CDR3 here is CASSVDTYGYTF. For the CDR3, the DNA is TGTGCCAGCAGTGTCGACACCTATGGCTACACCTTC.

The chain joins TRBV30 to TRBJ2-6; D possibly uses TRBD1 or TRBD2 (5 bases each). Germline assignment: CDR1 GTSNPN and CDR2 SVGIG (reference sequence). Trimming left V 0 bases short and J 2 bases short, with 23 bases between. CDR3 length: 20 amino acids. CDR3 in DNA: TGTGCCTGGAGTGTATTCGGCGGGCAGGGAGACTCTCCTGGGGCCAACGTCCTGACTTTC. It yields the protein CAWSVFGGQGDSPGANVLTF.

The rearrangement uses TRBV20-1 and TRBJ2-5, with D perhaps matching TRBD2 (5 bases). The CDR3 consists of 10 residues. Trimming pared 8 bases from V and 7 bases from J, leaving 11 bases between. Germline values: CDR1 DFQATT, CDR2 SNEGSKA (reference sequence). The CDR3 here is CSPEAGTQYF. Here the CDR3 DNA reads TGCAGTCCCGAGGCGGGGACCCAGTACTTC.

In its sample, this clone was seen a few times. The chain links TRBV6-1 to TRBJ2-1, with TRBD2 identical over 14 bases. CDR1 MNHNS and CDR2 SASEGT come from the germline V gene. V dropped 5 bases and J dropped 9; count of bases not matched to a gene: 6. The CDR3 loop spans 15 amino acids. DNA for the CDR3: TGTGCCAGCAGTACGACTAGCGGGGGGGCCCTTGAGCAGTTCTTC. Its translation: CASSTTSGGALEQFF.

The chain carries TRBV29-1 and TRBJ2-7, with D hard to call. CDR1 is SQVTM, CDR2 ANQGSEA, per germline. Between the trimmed V and J ends, which lost 3 bases and 9 bases, there was a span of 12 bases. The CDR3 is 11 residues long. The CDR3 DNA sequence: TGCAGCGTTGATGGCTACAAGGGGCAGTACTTC. It is translated as CSVDGYKGQYF.

The chain joins TRBV30 to TRBJ2-3; D remains ambiguous. The germline V gene encodes CDR1 GTSNPN and CDR2 SVGIG (reference sequence). V lost 1 base and J lost 4, with 6 bases in between. The CDR3 is 12 amino acids. Here the CDR3 DNA reads TGTGCCTGGAGTGAGGTCCCAGATACGCAGTATTTT. Its translation: CAWSEVPDTQYF.

V usage is TRBV5-6 and J usage is TRBJ2-7; 8 bases agree with TRBD1. This CDR3 spans 15 amino acids. Germline CDR1 and CDR2: SGHDT and YYEEEE. V was clipped by 0 bases and J by 1 base; unmatched bases: 3. CDR3 in DNA: TGTGCCAGCAGCTTGGTGGGACAGGCTTCCTACGAGCAGTACTTC. Amino acids: CASSLVGQASYEQYF.

This clone was counted once. V and J are TRBV5-1 and TRBJ2-1; the D gene could be TRBD1 or TRBD2 (5 bases each). Deletions cut 4 bases from V and 7 bases from J, with 9 bases between. This CDR3 region has 12 residues. Germline V gene data show CDR1 as SGHRS and CDR2 as YFSETQ. The CDR3 nucleotides are TGCGCCAGCAGCCGGGACCAAAATGAGCAGTTCTTC. The encoded protein is CASSRDQNEQFF.

On this clone: Other DNA sequences in this sample translate to the same CDR3. The chain recombines TRBV29-1 with TRBJ1-1; no clear D. CDR1 SQVTM and CDR2 ANQGSEA come from the germline V gene. V shed 3 bases and J shed 0 bases, with 8 bases lying between them. The CDR3 has 13 amino acids. The CDR3 region has the DNA TGCAGCGTTGAGCCGGGCATGAACACTGAAGCTTTCTTT. Its protein is CSVEPGMNTEAFF.

This clone was observed a single time. The chain joins TRBV2 to TRBJ2-4; no reliable D call. This CDR3 comprises 13 residues. Deletions cut 8 bases from V and 0 bases from J, with 8 bases between. Germline CDR1 is SNHLY and CDR2 is FYNNEI. CDR3 nucleotides: TGTGCCAGCGGATACCTAGCCAAAAACATTCAGTACTTC. Protein: CASGYLAKNIQYF.

The V call is TRBV30, the J call TRBJ1-1, with TRBD1 matching 8 bases. Germline values: CDR1 GTSNPN, CDR2 SVGIG (reference sequence). This CDR3 contains 13 residues. V lost 5 bases to trimming and J lost 5 bases; unmatched junction nucleotides: 7. CDR3 sequence (DNA): TGTGCCTGGCAGACACAGGGGGGAACTGAAGCTTTCTTT. Its protein product is CAWQTQGGTEAFF.

This chain joins TRBV29-1 and TRBJ2-6, with TRBD1 as a possible D gene (6 bases). V dropped 3 bases and J dropped 1 base, with 10 bases sitting between them. The CDR3 covers 15 residues. From germline, CDR1 is SQVTM and CDR2 ANQGSEA. CDR3 DNA sequence: TGCAGCGTTGACAGGGGCCTTTCTGGGGCCAACGTCCTGACTTTC. Translating gives CSVDRGLSGANVLTF.

The V gene is TRBV30, the J gene TRBJ2-1; D is ambiguous. Germline loops: CDR1 GTSNPN, CDR2 SVGIG (reference sequence). The CDR3 is 12 residues long. Trimming took off 0 bases at V and 5 bases at J, with 5 bases between the two ends. The CDR3 sequence: CAWSVSHNEQFF. CDR3 DNA sequence: TGTGCCTGGAGTGTTTCCCACAATGAGCAGTTCTTC. Full variable domain (remainder filled in from reference TRBV30 and TRBJ2-1): SQTIHQWPATLVQPVGSPLSLECTVEGTSNPNLYWYRQAAGRGLQLLFYSVGIGQISSEVPQNLSASRPQDRQFILSSKKLLLSDSGFYLCAWSVSHNEQFFGPGTRLTVL.

A single count supports this clone. The V gene is TRBV29-1, the J gene TRBJ2-2; a possible D gene is TRBD1 (5 bases). V lost 4 bases and J lost 1, with 7 bases in between. CDR3 size: 13 residues. CDR1 is SQVTM, CDR2 ANQGSEA, per germline. The CDR3 region has the DNA TGCAGCGTTGTACAGGTGAACACCGGGGAGCTGTTTTTT. Amino acids: CSVVQVNTGELFF.

The chain couples TRBV5-6 to TRBJ1-2, with D unclear. The germline V and J ends were trimmed by 4 bases and 7 bases, with 8 bases remaining between them. The CDR3 is 11 amino acids. From germline, CDR1 is SGHDT and CDR2 YYEEEE. DNA of the CDR3: TGTGCCAGCAGCGGTCCTTCTGGCTACACCTTC. Protein sequence: CASSGPSGYTF.

The V call is TRBV9, the J call TRBJ1-5; D perhaps matches TRBD1 (5 bases). CDR1 is SGDLS and CDR2 is YYNGEE in the germline V gene. V was trimmed by 4 bases and J by 6 bases, leaving 14 bases between them. This CDR3 has 14 amino acids. CDR3 DNA sequence: TGTGCCAGCAGCCCGGCTGAGGGGAGTCAGCCCCAGCATTTT. The encoded protein is CASSPAEGSQPQHF.

The rearrangement joins TRBV29-1 to TRBJ2-3; perhaps TRBD2 as D (5 bases). The ends were cut back, 8 bases at V and 3 bases at J, with 6 bases in the middle. Per germline, CDR1 SQVTM and CDR2 ANQGSEA. This CDR3 comprises 10 residues. The CDR3 nucleotides are TGCAGCACTAGAACAGATACGCAGTATTTT. As protein: CSTRTDTQYF.

This sequence joins TRBV20-1 and TRBJ2-2; D is undetermined. The V gene's germline CDR1 is DFQATT and CDR2 SNEGSKA (reference sequence). The CDR3 is 11 amino acids. Trimming removed 1 base from V and 7 bases from J, with 4 bases in between. The CDR3 coding sequence is TGCAGTGCTAGAGGAGACGGGGAGCTGTTTTTT. It translates to CSARGDGELFF.

This clone appeared a few times. V is TRBV5-8 and J is TRBJ1-1; a possible D gene is TRBD1 (5 bases). CDR3 length: 14 amino acids. Trimming took 4 bases from V and 4 from J, leaving 14 bases between them. Germline loops: CDR1 SGHTS, CDR2 YDEGEE. The CDR3 reads CASSRGVDGTEAFF. CDR3 sequence (DNA): TGTGCCAGCAGCCGGGGGGTAGATGGCACTGAAGCTTTCTTT. Based on the CDR3 plus reference TRBV5-8 and TRBJ1-1, the full variable domain is EAGVTQSPTHLIKTRGQQATLRCSPISGHTSVYWYQQALGLGLQFLLWYDEGEERNRGNFPPRFSGRQFPNYSSELNVNALELEDSALYLCASSRGVDGTEAFFGQGTRLTVV.

The CDR3 protein is CASSLESTGAGQPQHF. The CDR3 DNA reads as TGTGCCAGCAGCTTAGAATCGACAGGGGCCGGACAGCCCCAGCATTTT. The V and J genes are TRBV7-2 and TRBJ1-5, with 8 nucleotides matching TRBD1. The ends lost 1 base at V and 7 bases at J; junction bases unmatched: 9. The germline gives CDR1 SGHTA, CDR2 FQGNSA. The CDR3 has 16 amino acids.